Below, 18 T cell receptor beta chains from the same sample are listed, as sequenced in a study of breast tumors, draining lymph nodes, adjacent tissues. The lymph nodes were axillary draining lymph nodes from breast cancer patients. TCRdb processed the multiplex PCR reads anew with MiXCR; each CDR3 protein has one entry. The repertoire holds tens of thousands of distinct CDR3 sequences, with more than 25% as singletons. Sequenced input: axillary lymph node tissue. The receptors were sampled from a female donor with breast cancer. Some clones in this sample may be carry-over from other donors' samples.

This clonotype was picked up many times. The gene calls are TRBV6-6 and TRBJ1-5, with 9 bases fitting TRBD1. The trim removed 2 bases at V and 1 base at J, leaving 0 bases unmatched. CDR1 is MNHNY, CDR2 SVGAGI, per germline (reference sequence). This CDR3 has 15 amino acids. Written as DNA, the CDR3 is TGTGCCAGCAGTTACGGACAGGGGAGCAATCAGCCCCAGCATTTT. This encodes CASSYGQGSNQPQHF.

The table lists this clonotype with many counts. The V and J genes are TRBV5-1 and TRBJ1-2; TRBD1 matches at 11 bases. CDR3 length: 14 amino acids. Germline V gives CDR1 SGHRS, CDR2 YFSETQ. Trimming cost V 5 bases and J 6 bases; bases outside gene matches: 6. The CDR3 region has the DNA TGCGCCAGCAGATCGGACAGGGGGCAAGATGGCTACACCTTC. Protein sequence: CASRSDRGQDGYTF.

This clonotype showed up many times. The rearrangement joins TRBV29-1 to TRBJ2-4; D is perhaps TRBD1 (6 bases). V was pared by 4 bases and J by 10 bases, with 11 bases between. CDR3 length: 11 residues. Per the germline V gene, CDR1 is SQVTM and CDR2 is ANQGSEA. CDR3 in amino acids: CSVGGGGIQYF. CDR3 nucleotides: TGCAGCGTTGGTGGGGGCGGAATTCAGTACTTC. The full variable domain, with the rest looked up from reference TRBV29-1 and TRBJ2-4, is SAVISQKPSRDICQRGTSLTIQCQVDSQVTMMFWYRQQPGQSLTLIATANQGSEATYESGFVIDKFPISRPNLTFSTLTVSNMSPEDSSIYLCSVGGGGIQYFGAGTRLSVL.

To note about this clonotype: Given a much more abundant clone one base away, this may be a read error. The conserved final phenylalanine or tryptophan is absent from the CDR3, which likely points to a read error. The chain is built from TRBV7-6 and TRBJ2-2, with 9 bases that match TRBD2. The V gene's germline CDR1 is SGHVS and CDR2 FNYEAQ. V lost 2 bases to trimming and J lost 1 base; unmatched junction nucleotides: 8. CDR3 size: 18 residues. Here the CDR3 DNA reads TGTGCCAGCAGCTTACTCCTAGCGGGGAGTATGAACACCGGGGAGCTGTTTTCT. Translated: CASSLLLAGSMNTGELFS.

The gene calls are TRBV5-1 and TRBJ2-7, with 7 nucleotides matching TRBD1. CDR3 length: 13 amino acids. Germline assignment: CDR1 SGHRS and CDR2 YFSETQ. The junction had 2 bases not matched to a gene; V was cut back by 0 bases and J by 5 bases. CDR3 in amino acids: CASSLGQGHEQYF. The CDR3 coding sequence is TGCGCCAGCAGCTTGGGACAGGGCCACGAGCAGTACTTC.

The chain carries TRBV20-1 and TRBJ2-7; D gene ambiguous. The V and J ends lost 6 bases and 2 bases respectively, with 23 bases between them. This CDR3 is built from 16 residues. Germline V gene lookup returns CDR1 DFQATT and CDR2 SNEGSKA (reference sequence). The CDR3 reads CSASSQGSGGAYEQYF. The CDR3 DNA is TGCAGTGCCAGCAGCCAAGGCTCCGGCGGAGCCTACGAGCAGTACTTC.

In the case of this clonotype: It may be a read error: a sequence one base away is much more abundant. The CDR3 sequence: CASSFLPGATGELFF. Written as DNA, the CDR3 is TGTGCCAGCAGCTTTTTGCCAGGGGCAACCGGGGAGCTGTTTTTT. This chain uses TRBV11-2 with TRBJ2-2, with D possibly TRBD1 on 6 matching bases. CDR3 size: 15 residues. Trimming pared 3 bases from V and 5 bases from J, leaving 13 bases between. Germline values: CDR1 SGHAT, CDR2 FQNNGV.

This clonotype has a count of ten or more. The chain couples TRBV9 to TRBJ1-2; D ambiguous. Trimming left V 1 base short and J 8 bases short, with 33 bases between. The CDR3 consists of 20 residues. The V gene's germline CDR1 is SGDLS and CDR2 YYNGEE. Here the CDR3 reads CASSVNRRGPPSAPGGGYTF. DNA of the CDR3: TGTGCCAGCAGCGTAAACCGTCGAGGACCCCCGTCTGCTCCGGGCGGAGGCTACACCTTC.

This clonotype is a singleton in its sample. One end of the junction varies from germline; a read error may be responsible. The genes are TRBV7-2 and TRBJ2-6; D unclear. Germline CDR1 is SGHTA and CDR2 is FQGNSA. The CDR3 covers 14 residues. CDR3 loop: CASRFGVVANVLTF. The CDR3 coding sequence is TGTGCCAGCCGCTTTGGGGTTGTGGCCAACGTCCTGACTTTC.

This clonotype was observed many times. The chain uses TRBV7-9 and TRBJ1-2; a weak D match, TRBD1 (6 bases). The V end was cut by 1 base, the J end by 7 bases, with 10 bases between. CDR3 length equals 13 residues. In germline, CDR1 is SEHNR, CDR2 FQNEAQ (reference sequence). CDR3 in amino acids: CASSLESRGGYTF. Here the CDR3 DNA reads TGTGCCAGCAGCTTAGAATCCAGGGGTGGCTACACCTTC.

This clonotype was observed at least ten times. The rearrangement joins TRBV6-5 to TRBJ2-3; D is perhaps TRBD1 (5 bases). The ends were cut back, 0 bases at V and 1 base at J, with 8 bases in the middle. Germline V gene data show CDR1 as MNHEY and CDR2 as SVGAGI. The length of the CDR3 is 15 residues. CDR3 sequence reads: CASSYSGLGTDTQYF. Here the CDR3 DNA reads TGTGCCAGCAGTTACTCGGGGCTCGGCACAGATACGCAGTATTTT.

This clonotype appeared once. An end of the junction does not agree with germline; a read error may underlie this. V and J are TRBV29-1 and TRBJ2-7; 11 bases agree with TRBD1. The CDR3 has 14 residues. Germline V gives CDR1 SQVTM, CDR2 ANQGSEA. The CDR3, as DNA: TGCGGCGTTGAAGGTGGGACAGGGGGGAACGAGCAGTGCTTC. The encoded protein is CGVEGGTGGNEQCF.

Ten or more counts support this clonotype. Just one base apart from a much larger clone, this may be a read error. The J gene is TRBJ1-2, the V gene TRBV6-6; D might be TRBD1 (5 bases). Trimming took off 2 bases at V and 6 bases at J, with 13 bases between the two ends. Germline values: CDR1 MNHNY, CDR2 SVGAGI (reference sequence). The CDR3 is 14 amino acids. Here the CDR3 reads CASSYPFRDHGYTF. CDR3 DNA: TGTGCCAGCAGTTACCCATTCCGGGACCATGGCTACACCTTC.

This clonotype was seen ten or more times. The CDR3 is CASSVLAGLTDTQYF. CDR3 bases: TGTGCCAGCAGTGTCCTTGCGGGACTGACAGATACGCAGTATTTT. The chain joins TRBV27 to TRBJ2-3; D is possibly TRBD2 (6 bases). The germline V gene encodes CDR1 MNHEY and CDR2 SMNVEV (reference sequence). The CDR3 covers 15 residues. V lost 5 bases to trimming and J lost 3 bases, with 15 bases between them.

This clonotype was seen ten or more times. The chain recombines TRBV3-1 with TRBJ2-2; TRBD2 matches at 8 bases. Germline V gene lookup returns CDR1 LGHDT and CDR2 YNNKEL (reference sequence). This CDR3 is built from 16 residues. Unmatched junction bases numbered 7, after V lost 3 bases and J lost 4 bases. The CDR3 sequence: CASSHGAGGFTGELFF. CDR3 bases: TGTGCCAGCAGCCATGGCGCGGGAGGCTTCACCGGGGAGCTGTTTTTT.

This clonotype has a count of ten or more. The chain has TRBV7-6 and TRBJ1-4; D gene unclear. This CDR3 spans 15 amino acids. The V end lost 2 bases, the J end lost 0 bases, and 7 bases lay between the germline ends. The V gene's germline CDR1 is SGHVS and CDR2 FNYEAQ. CDR3 sequence: CASSLNVATNEKLFF. CDR3 nucleotides: TGTGCCAGCAGCTTAAATGTGGCAACTAATGAAAAACTGTTTTTT.

There are many counts of this clonotype. This chain connects TRBV5-1 to TRBJ2-2; 9 bases match TRBD1. CDR3 size: 16 residues. V lost 3 bases and J lost 0; bases outside the gene matches: 3. Germline CDR1 SGHRS, CDR2 YFSETQ. CDR3 protein: CASSSTGGANTGELFF. The CDR3 DNA follows: TGCGCCAGCAGCTCCACAGGGGGCGCGAACACCGGGGAGCTGTTTTTT.

This clonotype was observed once. This sequence joins TRBV20-1 and TRBJ2-3; 13 nucleotides align to TRBD2. The CDR3 length is 16 residues. The trim removed 6 bases at V and 9 bases at J, leaving 15 bases unmatched. Germline assignment: CDR1 DFQATT and CDR2 SNEGSKA (reference sequence). The CDR3: CSASRTSGSTRRTQYF. The CDR3 bases are TGCAGTGCGTCCAGGACTAGCGGGAGTACCCGGAGGACGCAGTATTTT.